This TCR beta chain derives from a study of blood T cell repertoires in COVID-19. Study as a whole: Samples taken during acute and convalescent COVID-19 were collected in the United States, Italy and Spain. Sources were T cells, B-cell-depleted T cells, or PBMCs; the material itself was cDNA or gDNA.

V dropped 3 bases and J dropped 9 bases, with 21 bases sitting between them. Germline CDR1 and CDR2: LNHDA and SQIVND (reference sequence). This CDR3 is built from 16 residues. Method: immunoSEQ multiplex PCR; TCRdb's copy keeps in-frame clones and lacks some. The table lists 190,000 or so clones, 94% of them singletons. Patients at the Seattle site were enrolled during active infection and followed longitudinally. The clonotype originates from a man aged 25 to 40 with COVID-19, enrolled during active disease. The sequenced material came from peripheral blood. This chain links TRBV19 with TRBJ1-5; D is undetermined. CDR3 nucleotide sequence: TGTGCCAGTAGTATGGAAGTAACTAACCCTGGTGGGCCCCAGCATTTT. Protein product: CASSMEVTNPGGPQHF.